Detailed here is one TCR beta chain. This CDR3 comprises 13 residues. The V gene's germline CDR1 is SGHRS and CDR2 YFSETQ. Between the trimmed V and J ends, which lost 0 bases and 6 bases, there was a span of 6 bases. The data are from a study of blood T cell repertoires in COVID-19. Background on the study: Whether acute or convalescent, the COVID-19 samples came from the United States, Italy and Spain.

Original handling: Reference gene primer amplification in the assay estimated nucleated cell counts. Measured with immunoSEQ multiplex PCR; TCRdb has only the in-frame clones, and not every one. That table supplies the V and J calls and clone size; D and trimming were determined from the DNA. The sample has just over 50,000 clones; approximately 84% are singletons. This sequence originates from a human donor with active COVID-19. The donor label of this sample is uncertain. V and J are TRBV5-1 and TRBJ2-2; D uncertain. The sequencing input was peripheral blood. The chain's CDR3 is CASSLDPSGELFF. CDR3 coding DNA: TGCGCCAGCAGCTTGGATCCCTCCGGGGAGCTGTTTTTT. Combining the CDR3 with reference TRBV5-1 and TRBJ2-2 gives the whole variable domain KAGVTQTPRYLIKTRGQQVTLSCSPISGHRSVSWYQQTPGQGLQFLFEYFSETQRNKGNFPGRFSGRQFSNSRSEMNVSTLELGDSALYLCASSLDPSGELFFGEGSRLTVL.